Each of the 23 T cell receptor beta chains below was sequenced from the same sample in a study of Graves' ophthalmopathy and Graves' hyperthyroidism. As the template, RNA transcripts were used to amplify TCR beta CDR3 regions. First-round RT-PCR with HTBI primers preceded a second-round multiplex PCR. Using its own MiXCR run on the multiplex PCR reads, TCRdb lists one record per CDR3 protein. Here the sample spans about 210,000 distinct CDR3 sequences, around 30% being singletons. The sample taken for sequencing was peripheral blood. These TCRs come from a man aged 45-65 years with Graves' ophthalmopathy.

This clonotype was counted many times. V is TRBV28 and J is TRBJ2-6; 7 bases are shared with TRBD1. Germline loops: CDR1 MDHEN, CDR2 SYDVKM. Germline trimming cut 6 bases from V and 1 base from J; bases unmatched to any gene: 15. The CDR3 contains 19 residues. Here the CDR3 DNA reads TGTGCCAGCAGGTCCGGACGCACCTACAGGGGTTCTGGGGCCAACGTCCTGACTTTC. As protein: CASRSGRTYRGSGANVLTF.

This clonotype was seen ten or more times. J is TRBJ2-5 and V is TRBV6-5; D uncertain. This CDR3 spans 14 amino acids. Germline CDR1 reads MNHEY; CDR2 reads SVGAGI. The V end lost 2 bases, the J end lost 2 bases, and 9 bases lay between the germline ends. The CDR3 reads CASSYTGGQETQYF. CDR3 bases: TGTGCCAGCAGTTACACGGGTGGACAAGAGACCCAGTACTTC.

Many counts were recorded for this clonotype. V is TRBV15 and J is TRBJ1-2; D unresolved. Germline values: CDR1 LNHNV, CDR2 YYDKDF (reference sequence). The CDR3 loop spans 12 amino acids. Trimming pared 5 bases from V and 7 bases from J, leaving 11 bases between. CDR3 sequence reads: CATSGDLSGYTF. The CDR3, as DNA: TGTGCCACCAGCGGGGATCTATCTGGCTACACCTTC.

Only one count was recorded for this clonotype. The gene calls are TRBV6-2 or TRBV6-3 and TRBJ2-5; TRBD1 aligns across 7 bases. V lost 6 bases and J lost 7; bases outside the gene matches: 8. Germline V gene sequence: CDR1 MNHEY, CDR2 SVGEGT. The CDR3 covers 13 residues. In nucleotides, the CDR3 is TGTGCCAGCAGCCGGACAGGCTTGGGGACCCAGTACTTC. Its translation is CASSRTGLGTQYF.

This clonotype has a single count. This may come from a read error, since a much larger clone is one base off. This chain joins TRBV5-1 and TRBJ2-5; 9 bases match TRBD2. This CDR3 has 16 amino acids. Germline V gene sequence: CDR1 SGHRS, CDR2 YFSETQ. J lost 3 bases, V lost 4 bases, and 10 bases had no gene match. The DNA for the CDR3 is TGCGCCAGCAGCCTCCTAGCGGGAAGTCGGGAAGAGACCCAGTACTTC. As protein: CASSLLAGSREETQYF.

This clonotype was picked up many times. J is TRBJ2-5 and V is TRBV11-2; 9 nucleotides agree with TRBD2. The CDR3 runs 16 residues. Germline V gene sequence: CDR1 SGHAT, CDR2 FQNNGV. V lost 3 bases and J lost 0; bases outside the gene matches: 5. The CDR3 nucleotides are TGTGCCAGCAGCTTTGGAGCGGGAGGCTACCAAGAGACCCAGTACTTC. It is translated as CASSFGAGGYQETQYF.

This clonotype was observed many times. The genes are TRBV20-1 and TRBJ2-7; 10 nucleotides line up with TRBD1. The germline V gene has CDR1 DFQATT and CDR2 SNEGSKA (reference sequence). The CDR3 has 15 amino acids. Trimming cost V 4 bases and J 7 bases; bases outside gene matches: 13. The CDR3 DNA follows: TGCAGTGCTATACCAACCGGGACAGGGGTTCGGGAGCAGTACTTC. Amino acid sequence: CSAIPTGTGVREQYF.

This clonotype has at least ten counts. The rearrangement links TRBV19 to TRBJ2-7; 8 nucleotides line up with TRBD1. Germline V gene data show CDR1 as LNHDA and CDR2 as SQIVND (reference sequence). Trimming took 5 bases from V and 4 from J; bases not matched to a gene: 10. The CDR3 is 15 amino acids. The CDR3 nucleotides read TGTGCCAGTAGTGCGGCGACAGGGGAGTCGTACGAGCAGTACTTC. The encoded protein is CASSAATGESYEQYF.

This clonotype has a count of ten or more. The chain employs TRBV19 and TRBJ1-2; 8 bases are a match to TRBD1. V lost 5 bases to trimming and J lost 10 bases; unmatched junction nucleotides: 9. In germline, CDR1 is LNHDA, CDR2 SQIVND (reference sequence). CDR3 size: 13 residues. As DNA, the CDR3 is TGTGCCAGTAGTGCCTCTGGACAGGGAACCTACACCTTC. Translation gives CASSASGQGTYTF.

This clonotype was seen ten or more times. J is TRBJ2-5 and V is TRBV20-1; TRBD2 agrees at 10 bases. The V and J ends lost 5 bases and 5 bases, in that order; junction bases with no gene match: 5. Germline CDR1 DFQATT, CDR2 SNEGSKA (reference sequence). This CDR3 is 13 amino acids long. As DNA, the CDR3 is TGCAGTGCTGTAGCGGGAGGAGGTGAGACCCAGTACTTC. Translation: CSAVAGGGETQYF.

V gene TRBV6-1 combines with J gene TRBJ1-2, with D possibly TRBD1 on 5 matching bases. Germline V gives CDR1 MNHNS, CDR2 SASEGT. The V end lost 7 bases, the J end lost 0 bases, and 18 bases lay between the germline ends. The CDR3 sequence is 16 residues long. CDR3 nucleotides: TGTGCCAGCAACGGACCTACTAGGGGAGCTAACTATGGCTACACCTTC. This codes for CASNGPTRGANYGYTF.

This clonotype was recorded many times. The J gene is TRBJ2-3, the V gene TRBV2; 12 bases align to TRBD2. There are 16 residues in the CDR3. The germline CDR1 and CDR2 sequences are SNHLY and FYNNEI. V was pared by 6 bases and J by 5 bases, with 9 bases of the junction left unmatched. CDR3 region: CASSAGLAGLKDTQYF. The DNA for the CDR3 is TGTGCCAGCAGCGCAGGACTAGCGGGGTTGAAAGATACGCAGTATTTT.

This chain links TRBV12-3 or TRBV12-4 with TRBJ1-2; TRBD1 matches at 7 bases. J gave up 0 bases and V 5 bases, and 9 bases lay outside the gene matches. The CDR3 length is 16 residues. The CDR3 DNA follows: TGTGCCAGCAGTCGGGACAGCCTAACCTCTAACTATGGCTACACCTTC. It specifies CASSRDSLTSNYGYTF.

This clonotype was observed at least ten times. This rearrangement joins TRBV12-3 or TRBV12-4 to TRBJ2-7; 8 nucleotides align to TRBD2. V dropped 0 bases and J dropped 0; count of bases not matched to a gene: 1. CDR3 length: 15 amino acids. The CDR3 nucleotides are TGTGCCAGCAGTTTAGCGAGCGGGAGCTCCTACGAGCAGTACTTC. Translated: CASSLASGSSYEQYF.

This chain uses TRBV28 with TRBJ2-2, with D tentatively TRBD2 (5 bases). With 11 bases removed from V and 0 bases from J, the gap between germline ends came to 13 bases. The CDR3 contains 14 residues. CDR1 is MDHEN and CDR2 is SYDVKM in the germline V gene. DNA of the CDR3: TGTGCCGGCCGGGATTCTACGAACACCGGGGAGCTGTTTTTT. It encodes CAGRDSTNTGELFF.

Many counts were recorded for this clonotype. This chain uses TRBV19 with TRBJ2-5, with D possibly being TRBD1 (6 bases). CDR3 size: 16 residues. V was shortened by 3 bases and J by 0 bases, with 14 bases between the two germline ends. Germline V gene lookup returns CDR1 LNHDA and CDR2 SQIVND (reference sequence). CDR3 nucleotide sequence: TGTGCCAGTAGTATGCGGGCAGGGGATTACCAAGAGACCCAGTACTTC. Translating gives CASSMRAGDYQETQYF.

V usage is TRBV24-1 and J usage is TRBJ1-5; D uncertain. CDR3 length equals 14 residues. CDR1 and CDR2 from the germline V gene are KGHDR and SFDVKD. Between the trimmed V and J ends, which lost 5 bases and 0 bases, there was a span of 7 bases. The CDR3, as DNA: TGTGCCACCAGTGTCTCGAATAGCAATCAGCCCCAGCATTTT. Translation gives CATSVSNSNQPQHF.

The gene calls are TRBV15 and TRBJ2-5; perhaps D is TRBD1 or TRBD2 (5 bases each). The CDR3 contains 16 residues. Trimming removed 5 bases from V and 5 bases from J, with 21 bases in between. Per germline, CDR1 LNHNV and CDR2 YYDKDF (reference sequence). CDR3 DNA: TGTGCCACCAGCCTCGGGCGAGGGGCCGGCGGTGAGACCCAGTACTTC. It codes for CATSLGRGAGGETQYF.

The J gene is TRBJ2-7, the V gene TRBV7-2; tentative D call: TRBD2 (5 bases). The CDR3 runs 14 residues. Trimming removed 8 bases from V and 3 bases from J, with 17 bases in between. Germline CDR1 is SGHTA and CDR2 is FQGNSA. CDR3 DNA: TGTGCCAGCCGTGTAGGTGGGAGTCGCTACGAGCAGTACTTC. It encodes CASRVGGSRYEQYF.

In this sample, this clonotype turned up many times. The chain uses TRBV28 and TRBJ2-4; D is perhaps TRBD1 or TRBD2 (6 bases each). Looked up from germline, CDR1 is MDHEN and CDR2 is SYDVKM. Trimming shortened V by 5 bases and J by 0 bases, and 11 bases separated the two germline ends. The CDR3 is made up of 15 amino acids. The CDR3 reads CASSRGVLAKNIQYF. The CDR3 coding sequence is TGTGCCAGCAGTAGGGGGGTCCTAGCCAAAAACATTCAGTACTTC.

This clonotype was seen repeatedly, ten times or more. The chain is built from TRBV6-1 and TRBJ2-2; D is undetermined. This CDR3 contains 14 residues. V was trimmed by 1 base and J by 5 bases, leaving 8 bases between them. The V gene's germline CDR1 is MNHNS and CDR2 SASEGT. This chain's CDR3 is CASSEVRFTGELFF. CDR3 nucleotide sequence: TGTGCCAGCAGTGAAGTTCGTTTTACCGGGGAGCTGTTTTTT.

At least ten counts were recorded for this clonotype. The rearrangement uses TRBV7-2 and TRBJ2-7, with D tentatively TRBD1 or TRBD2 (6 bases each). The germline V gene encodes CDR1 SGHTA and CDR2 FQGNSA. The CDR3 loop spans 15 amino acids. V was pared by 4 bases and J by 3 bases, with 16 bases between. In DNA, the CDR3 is TGTGCCAGCAGCTCTCAGGGGATGGGGGGCTACGAGCAGTACTTC. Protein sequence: CASSSQGMGGYEQYF.

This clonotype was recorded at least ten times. The CDR3 here is CASSLTAGLETQYF. As DNA, the CDR3 is TGTGCCAGCAGCTTAACGGCAGGGTTGGAGACCCAGTACTTC. The chain couples TRBV7-3 to TRBJ2-5; tentative D call: TRBD1 (5 bases). This CDR3 comprises 14 residues. CDR1 and CDR2 from the germline V gene are SGHTA and FQGTGA. The V end lost 0 bases, the J end lost 5 bases, and 10 bases lay between the germline ends.